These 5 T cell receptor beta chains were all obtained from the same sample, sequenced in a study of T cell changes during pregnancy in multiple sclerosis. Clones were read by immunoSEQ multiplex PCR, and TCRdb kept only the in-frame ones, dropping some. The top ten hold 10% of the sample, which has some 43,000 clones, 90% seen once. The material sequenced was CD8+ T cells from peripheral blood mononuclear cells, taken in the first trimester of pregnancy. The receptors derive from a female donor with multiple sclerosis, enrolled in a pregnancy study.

The CDR3 region is CASAGRQHEQYF. The CDR3 DNA follows: TGTGCCAGCGCAGGGCGGCAGCACGAGCAGTACTTC. V is TRBV16 and J is TRBJ2-7; D perhaps matches TRBD1 (5 bases). Trimming shortened V by 8 bases and J by 5 bases, and 13 bases separated the two germline ends. CDR1 and CDR2 from the germline V gene are KGHSY and FQNENV. The CDR3 covers 12 residues. Filled out from reference TRBV16 and TRBJ2-7, the complete variable domain reads GEEVAQTPKHLVRGEGQKAKLYCAPIKGHSYVFWYQQVLKNEFKFLISFQNENVFDETGMPKERFSAKCLPNSPCSLEIQATKLEDSAVYFCASAGRQHEQYFGPGTRLTVT.

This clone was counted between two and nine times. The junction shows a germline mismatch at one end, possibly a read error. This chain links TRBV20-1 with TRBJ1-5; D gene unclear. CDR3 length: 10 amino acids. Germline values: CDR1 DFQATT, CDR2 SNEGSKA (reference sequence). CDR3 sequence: CSASDQPQHF. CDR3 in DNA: TGCAGTGCTAGCGATCAGCCCCAGCATTTT.

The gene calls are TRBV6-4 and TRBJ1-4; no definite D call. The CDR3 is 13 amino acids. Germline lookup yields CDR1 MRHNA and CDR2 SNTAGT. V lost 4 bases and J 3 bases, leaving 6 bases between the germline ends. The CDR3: CASSASPNEKLFF. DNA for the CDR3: TGTGCCAGCAGTGCATCCCCTAATGAAAAACTGTTTTTT.

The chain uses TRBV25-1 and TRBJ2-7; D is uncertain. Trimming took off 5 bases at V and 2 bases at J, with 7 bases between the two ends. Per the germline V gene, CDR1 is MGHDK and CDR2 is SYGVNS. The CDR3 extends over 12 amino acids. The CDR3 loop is CASSFGTYEQYF. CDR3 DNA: TGTGCCAGCAGTTTTGGCACCTACGAGCAGTACTTC.

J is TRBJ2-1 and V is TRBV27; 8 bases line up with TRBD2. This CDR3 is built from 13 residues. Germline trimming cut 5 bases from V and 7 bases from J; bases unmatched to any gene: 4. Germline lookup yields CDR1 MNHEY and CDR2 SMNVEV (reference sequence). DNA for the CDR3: TGTGCCAGCAGTCTTAGCGGGATGAATGAGCAGTTCTTC. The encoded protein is CASSLSGMNEQFF.